The 21 T cell receptor beta chains in this list originate from one sample, sequenced in a study of T cells expressing NK-cell markers. TCRdb re-called the 5' RACE reads, yielding one record per CDR3 amino acid sequence without DNA. This sample lists some 340,000 distinct CDR3 sequences; its ten largest clones have around 5.3%. Sequencing was carried out using blood T cells: a sorted CD56 or NKG2C T cell subset, CD4+ or CD8+ T cells, or bulk PBMC T cells (not recorded which). Receptor source: a man aged 18 to 69 in good health.

This sequence joins TRBV29-1 and TRBJ2-3; no DNA is available, so the TRBD2 call from TCRdb remains unchecked. The CDR3 is made up of 15 amino acids. Germline V gene sequence: CDR1 SQVTM, CDR2 ANQGSEA. The CDR3: CSVEVSGRSADTQYF.

This chain links TRBV20-1 with TRBJ2-5; TCRdb gives TRBD1 as the D gene, but with no DNA this cannot be confirmed. The CDR3 consists of 14 residues. Germline V gene lookup returns CDR1 DFQATT and CDR2 SNEGSKA (reference sequence). This CDR3 is CSAALGGREETQYF.

V usage is TRBV5-1 and J usage is TRBJ2-2; the D call of TRBD1 rests on TCRdb alone, since no DNA is present to check it. Germline assignment: CDR1 SGHRS and CDR2 YFSETQ. This CDR3 is built from 14 residues. The CDR3 reads CASSLTGTTGELFF.

The chain uses TRBV19 and TRBJ1-2; checking the TCRdb D call of TRBD1 is not possible without DNA. Germline V gene sequence: CDR1 LNHDA, CDR2 SQIVND (reference sequence). CDR3 length: 12 amino acids. CDR3 in amino acids: CASSIRQGGYTF. Supplemented by reference TRBV19 and TRBJ1-2, the full variable domain reads DGGITQSPKYLFRKEGQNVTLSCEQNLNHDAMYWYRQDPGQGLRLIYYSQIVNDFQKGDIAEGYSVSREKKESFPLTVTSAQKNPTAFYLCASSIRQGGYTFGSGTRLTVV.

The CDR3 sequence is CAISTGTGYYTEAFF. The chain combines TRBV10-3 with TRBJ1-1; the D call from TCRdb, TRBD1, cannot be confirmed without DNA. Germline CDR1 reads ENHRY; CDR2 reads SYGVKD. The CDR3 is 15 residues long.

The rearrangement joins TRBV4-1 to TRBJ1-1; checking the TCRdb D call of TRBD1 is not possible without DNA. The CDR3 length is 18 residues. Looked up from germline, CDR1 is MGHRA and CDR2 is YSYEKL. The CDR3 region is CASSQDLRSKRDTGAPFF.

The chain uses TRBV20-1 and TRBJ1-5; TCRdb's assignment of TRBD1 cannot be checked, as there is no DNA. This CDR3 is 12 amino acids long. Per germline, CDR1 DFQATT and CDR2 SNEGSKA (reference sequence). The CDR3 loop reads CSAAGNNQPQHF.

The rearrangement links TRBV20-1 to TRBJ2-1. The CDR3 is 12 residues long. Germline CDR1 reads DFQATT; CDR2 reads SNEGSKA (reference sequence). CDR3 loop: CSAIGVSDEQFF.

The rearrangement uses TRBV20-1 and TRBJ1-1; TCRdb's D call of TRBD1 is untestable without DNA. The CDR3 runs 13 residues. Germline values: CDR1 DFQATT, CDR2 SNEGSKA (reference sequence). CDR3 in amino acids: CSARVPVGTEAFF.

The chain carries TRBV6-1 and TRBJ2-2; TCRdb's D call of TRBD2 is untestable without DNA. The CDR3 is 17 amino acids. From germline, CDR1 is MNHNS and CDR2 SASEGT. This chain's CDR3 is CASRSLYSGGNTGELFF.

The rearrangement uses TRBV7-2 and TRBJ2-2. The CDR3 totals 12 residues. Germline V lookup: CDR1 SGHTA, CDR2 FQGNSA. The CDR3 reads CASSLVFGELFF.

The rearrangement links TRBV7-6 to TRBJ2-7; absent DNA, TCRdb's TRBD1 call cannot be checked. Germline loops: CDR1 SGHVS, CDR2 FNYEAQ. CDR3 length: 16 amino acids. CDR3: CASSPRTGGPPYEQYF.

J is TRBJ2-3 and V is TRBV6-5; without DNA, the TCRdb call of TRBD1 cannot be checked. Germline V gives CDR1 MNHEY, CDR2 SVGAGI. The CDR3 has 17 residues. CDR3: CASSYVKGQGALNTQYF.

This sequence joins TRBV5-6 and TRBJ2-1; TCRdb's D call of TRBD1 is untestable without DNA. This CDR3 is built from 14 residues. Per the germline V gene, CDR1 is SGHDT and CDR2 is YYEEEE. The CDR3 spells CASRKRGAGNEQFF.

The chain employs TRBV5-1 and TRBJ1-2; the TRBD1 assignment by TCRdb is unverifiable without DNA. CDR3 length: 15 amino acids. Germline-derived CDR1 and CDR2 are SGHRS and YFSETQ. CDR3 sequence: CASSPAGTTSYGYTF.

This rearrangement joins TRBV20-1 to TRBJ2-3; TCRdb reports TRBD2, a call that lacks DNA to check it against. Germline lookup yields CDR1 DFQATT and CDR2 SNEGSKA (reference sequence). This CDR3 spans 16 amino acids. CDR3 in amino acids: CSAKAGGPSSTDTQYF.

The chain carries TRBV24-1 and TRBJ2-1; the D gene TCRdb calls, TRBD1, cannot be checked with no DNA. CDR3 length equals 16 residues. Germline CDR1 and CDR2: KGHDR and SFDVKD. CDR3: CATSDPRGGRNNEQFF.

V gene TRBV7-7 combines with J gene TRBJ2-1; TCRdb names TRBD1, which stays unverified in the absence of DNA. This CDR3 has 14 residues. CDR1 and CDR2 from the germline V gene are SSHAT and FNYEAQ (reference sequence). CDR3 loop: CASSLATGANEQFF.

V usage is TRBV7-2 and J usage is TRBJ2-1; with no DNA, the TCRdb D assignment of TRBD1 cannot be verified. The CDR3 spans 16 residues. Germline V CDR1 and CDR2: SGHTA, FQGNSA. The CDR3 sequence: CASSNLYGRSRNEQFF.

The chain uses TRBV7-2 and TRBJ2-5; there is no DNA to check the TCRdb D call of TRBD1. The CDR3 extends over 16 amino acids. CDR1 and CDR2 (germline): SGHTA, FQGNSA. The CDR3 here is CASSLGTGGYQETQYF.

This sequence joins TRBV9 and TRBJ2-3; TCRdb outputs TRBD1, but without DNA this stays unchecked. CDR1 SGDLS and CDR2 YYNGEE come from the germline V gene. CDR3 length equals 13 residues. CDR3: CASSVGGGGPPYF.